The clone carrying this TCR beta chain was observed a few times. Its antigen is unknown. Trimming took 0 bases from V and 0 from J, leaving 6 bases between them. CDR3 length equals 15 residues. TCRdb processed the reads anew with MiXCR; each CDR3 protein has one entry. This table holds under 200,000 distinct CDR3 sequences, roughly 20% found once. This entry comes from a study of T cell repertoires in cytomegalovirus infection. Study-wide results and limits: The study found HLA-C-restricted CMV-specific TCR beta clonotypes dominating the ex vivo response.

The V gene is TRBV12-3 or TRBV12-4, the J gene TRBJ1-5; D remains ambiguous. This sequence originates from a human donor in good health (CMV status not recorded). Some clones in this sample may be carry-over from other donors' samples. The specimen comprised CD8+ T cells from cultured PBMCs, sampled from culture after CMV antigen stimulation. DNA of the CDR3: TGTGCCAGCAGTTTAGCGGGAAGTAGCAATCAGCCCCAGCATTTT. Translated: CASSLAGSSNQPQHF.